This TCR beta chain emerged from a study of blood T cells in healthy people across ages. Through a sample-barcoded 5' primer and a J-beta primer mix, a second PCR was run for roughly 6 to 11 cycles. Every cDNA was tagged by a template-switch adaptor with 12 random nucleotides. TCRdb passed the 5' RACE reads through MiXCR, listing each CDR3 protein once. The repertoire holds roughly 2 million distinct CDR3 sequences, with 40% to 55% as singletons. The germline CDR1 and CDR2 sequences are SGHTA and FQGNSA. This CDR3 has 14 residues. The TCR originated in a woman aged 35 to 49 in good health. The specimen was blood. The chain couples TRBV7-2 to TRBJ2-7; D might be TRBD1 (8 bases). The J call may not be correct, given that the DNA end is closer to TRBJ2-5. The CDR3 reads CASSFWTGRGTQYF. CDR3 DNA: TGTGCCAGCAGCTTTTGGACAGGGAGGGGGACCCAGTACTTC.